These 29 T cell receptor beta chains originate from one sample sequenced in a study of blood T cell repertoires in COVID-19. Sequencing was performed with immunoSEQ multiplex PCR; in TCRdb, only in-frame clones are kept and a portion is missing. Of some 200,000 clones listed, about 90% were seen once; the top ten hold approximately 2.4%. The source material was PBMCs or T cells enriched from blood (not recorded which). The receptors were sampled from a woman aged 25 to 45 who had recovered from COVID-19.

The gene calls are TRBV7-2 and TRBJ2-5, with 7 bases fitting TRBD2. Per germline, CDR1 SGHTA and CDR2 FQGNSA. The J segment lost 6 bases and the V segment lost 4 bases, leaving 8 bases of the junction unmatched. The CDR3 length is 14 residues. The CDR3, as DNA: TGTGCCAGCAGCTCTACCCGGGGGGAGAAGACCCAGTACTTC. Translation gives CASSSTRGEKTQYF.

This clone appeared a single time. This sequence joins TRBV6-2 or TRBV6-3 and TRBJ2-5; 9 nucleotides agree with TRBD2. V lost 5 bases and J lost 1; bases outside the gene matches: 8. This CDR3 comprises 16 residues. Germline V gives CDR1 MNHEY, CDR2 SVGEGT. Here the CDR3 DNA reads TGTGCCAGCAGTACCCGACTAGCGGAAGTCCAAGAGACCCAGTACTTC. As protein: CASSTRLAEVQETQYF.

The J gene is TRBJ1-1, the V gene TRBV19; perhaps TRBD1 as D (6 bases). V lost 8 bases, J lost 1 base, and 11 bases lay in between. Germline V gene data show CDR1 as LNHDA and CDR2 as SQIVND (reference sequence). The CDR3 spans 13 residues. The DNA for the CDR3 is TGTGCCAGTTGGGGGGGGCCGAACACTGAAGCTTTCTTT. Residues: CASWGGPNTEAFF.

This rearrangement joins TRBV19 to TRBJ2-7, with 8 bases fitting TRBD1. This CDR3 comprises 14 residues. From germline, CDR1 is LNHDA and CDR2 SQIVND (reference sequence). With V trimmed by 5 bases and J by 6 bases, 9 bases remained unmatched. The CDR3 nucleotides read TGTGCCAGTAGTCCAAGGACAGGGTTCGGCGAGCAGTACTTC. Translating gives CASSPRTGFGEQYF.

J is TRBJ1-2 and V is TRBV19, with TRBD1 matching 8 bases. The V and J ends lost 6 bases and 6 bases, in that order; junction bases with no gene match: 9. CDR1 is LNHDA, CDR2 SQIVND, per germline (reference sequence). The CDR3 loop spans 14 amino acids. CDR3 DNA: TGTGCCAGTAGCCCTCCTTCAGGGGGCAATGGCTACACCTTC. Its translation: CASSPPSGGNGYTF.

The sample holds a few counts of this clone. This chain links TRBV12-1 with TRBJ1-1; the DNA was not compared with TRBD1, the D call given in the table. TRBV12-1 is deemed a pseudogene. The CDR3 spans 15 residues. The CDR3 reads CASSFHGRGTTEAFF. The CDR3 nucleotides read TGTGCCAGCAGCTTTCACGGCAGGGGGACCACTGAAGCTTTCTTT.

The chain has TRBV10-3 and TRBJ1-1; D is unclear. The V and J ends lost 3 bases and 1 base respectively, with 3 bases between them. Germline V gives CDR1 ENHRY, CDR2 SYGVKD. CDR3 length equals 12 residues. In DNA form, the CDR3 reads TGTGCCATCAGTGACGGGAACACTGAAGCTTTCTTT. This sequence encodes CAISDGNTEAFF.

The chain couples TRBV18 to TRBJ2-7; 11 bases agree with TRBD1. Germline-derived CDR1 and CDR2 are KGHSH and LQKENI. CDR3 length: 14 residues. After removal of 6 bases from V and 6 bases from J, the junction contained 7 bases not matched to a gene. CDR3 residues: CASSSGQGVSEQYF. The DNA of the CDR3 is TGTGCCAGCTCGTCGGGACAGGGGGTCTCCGAGCAGTACTTC. The entire variable domain, with the rest obtained from reference TRBV18 and TRBJ2-7, is as follows: NAGVMQNPRHLVRRRGQEARLRCSPMKGHSHVYWYRQLPEEGLKFMVYLQKENIIDESGMPKERFSAEFPKEGPSILRIQQVVRGDSAAYFCASSSGQGVSEQYFGPGTRLTVT.

This clone turned up a few times. The chain joins TRBV19 to TRBJ1-1; D is ambiguous. Germline V gene data show CDR1 as LNHDA and CDR2 as SQIVND (reference sequence). V was cut by 3 bases and J by 1 base, with 9 bases left in between. CDR3 length: 14 residues. The CDR3 DNA is TGTGCCAGTAGTATGTGGCGGAGGAACACTGAAGCTTTCTTT. Protein product: CASSMWRRNTEAFF.

This clone was seen a single time. The chain has TRBV19 and TRBJ2-2; D call uncertain. V was trimmed by 10 bases and J by 0 bases, leaving 12 bases between them. The CDR3 is 14 amino acids. Germline-derived CDR1 and CDR2 are LNHDA and SQIVND (reference sequence). Here the CDR3 reads CATSGSPNTGELFF. The CDR3 DNA sequence: TGTGCCACTTCAGGCAGTCCGAACACCGGGGAGCTGTTTTTT.

The chain joins TRBV2 to TRBJ1-4, with 8 bases identical to TRBD1. The V gene end was trimmed by 8 bases and the J gene end by 8 bases; junction bases not matched to a gene: 10. The CDR3 loop spans 14 amino acids. Per the germline V gene, CDR1 is SNHLY and CDR2 is FYNNEI. This chain's CDR3 is CASYPRAGGEKLFF. In nucleotides, the CDR3 is TGTGCCAGCTACCCGAGGGCAGGGGGCGAAAAACTGTTTTTT.

As for this clone: This sample includes further DNA sequences coding for the same CDR3. V is TRBV7-2 and J is TRBJ2-1; 10 nucleotides line up with TRBD1. CDR3 size: 14 residues. CDR1 and CDR2 from the germline V gene are SGHTA and FQGNSA. V lost 5 bases, J lost 7 bases, and 5 bases stayed unmatched. In DNA, the CDR3 is TGTGCCAGCAGCCGGGACAGGGGTCAGAATGAGCAGTTCTTC. It is translated as CASSRDRGQNEQFF.

The rearrangement uses TRBV18 and TRBJ1-6; TRBD1 might be the D (6 bases). Per germline, CDR1 KGHSH and CDR2 LQKENI. The CDR3 length is 15 residues. V was clipped by 6 bases and J by 5 bases, with 14 bases between them. The CDR3 is CASSRTGQNNSPLHF. The CDR3 coding sequence is TGTGCCAGCTCCCGGACGGGACAAAATAATTCACCCCTCCACTTT.

V is TRBV7-2 and J is TRBJ2-1; 9 nucleotides match TRBD2. CDR1 and CDR2 (germline): SGHTA, FQGNSA. V shed 2 bases, J shed 0 bases, and the junction held 11 bases outside the gene matches. The CDR3 loop spans 19 amino acids. This CDR3 is CASSLRRPTSGGSYNEQFF. The CDR3 nucleotides are TGTGCCAGCAGCTTACGGCGCCCGACTAGCGGAGGCTCCTACAATGAGCAGTTCTTC.

The sample holds a few counts of this clone. The rearrangement uses TRBV4-2 and TRBJ1-2, with D perhaps matching TRBD1 (6 bases). Trimming left V 4 bases short and J 3 bases short, with 15 bases between. The CDR3 sequence is 15 residues long. The germline V gene encodes CDR1 LGHNA and CDR2 YNFKEQ. DNA of the CDR3: TGTGCCAGCAGCCGATTAGGGGGTGCGGACTATGGCTACACCTTC. Translated, it gives CASSRLGGADYGYTF.

The chain combines TRBV15 with TRBJ1-3; D is unresolved. Germline V gene sequence: CDR1 LNHNV, CDR2 YYDKDF (reference sequence). The germline V and J ends were trimmed by 3 bases and 1 base, with 4 bases remaining between them. The CDR3 is 13 amino acids. CDR3 in DNA: TGTGCCACCAGCAGCTTTTCTGGAAACACCATATATTTT. Its translation: CATSSFSGNTIYF. Supplemented by reference TRBV15 and TRBJ1-3, the full variable domain reads DAMVIQNPRYQVTQFGKPVTLSCSQTLNHNVMYWYQQKSSQAPKLLFHYYDKDFNNEADTPDNFQSRRPNTSFCFLDIRSPGLGDTAMYLCATSSFSGNTIYFGEGSWLTVV.

This chain connects TRBV7-8 to TRBJ1-1, with D perhaps matching TRBD1 (5 bases). With 5 bases removed from V and 10 bases from J, the gap between germline ends came to 17 bases. CDR1 is SGHVS, CDR2 FQNEAQ, per germline. The CDR3 extends over 13 amino acids. The CDR3 coding sequence is TGTGCCAGCAGCCCTAGCGACAGACAAGGAGCTTTCTTT. Translation gives CASSPSDRQGAFF. Drawing the rest from reference TRBV7-8 and TRBJ1-1, the complete variable domain is GAGVSQSPRYKVAKRGQDVALRCDPISGHVSLFWYQQALGQGPEFLTYFQNEAQLDKSGLPSDRFFAERPEGSVSTLKIQRTQQEDSAVYLCASSPSDRQGAFFGQGTRLTVV.

This sequence joins TRBV7-9 and TRBJ2-3; 8 bases match TRBD2. V dropped 7 bases and J dropped 0; count of bases not matched to a gene: 6. The CDR3 extends over 15 amino acids. From germline, CDR1 is SEHNR and CDR2 FQNEAQ (reference sequence). The CDR3 region has the DNA TGTGCCAGCACCCAGCGGGGGCAGAGCACAGATACGCAGTATTTT. Residues: CASTQRGQSTDTQYF.

This clone has just a few counts. V usage is TRBV7-8 and J usage is TRBJ1-3; D remains unclear. There are 12 residues in the CDR3. CDR1 and CDR2 from the germline V gene are SGHVS and FQNEAQ. V lost 5 bases and J 7 bases, leaving 9 bases between the germline ends. The CDR3: CASSLIPNTIYF. The CDR3 DNA sequence: TGTGCCAGCAGCCTTATTCCTAACACCATATATTTT.

The gene calls are TRBV24-1 and TRBJ2-2; 7 bases align to TRBD2. This CDR3 region has 17 residues. Germline assignment: CDR1 KGHDR and CDR2 SFDVKD. The ends lost 1 base at V and 0 bases at J; junction bases unmatched: 4. CDR3 residues: CATSDFRLAANTGELFF. The CDR3 bases are TGTGCCACCAGTGATTTTCGGCTAGCGGCGAACACCGGGGAGCTGTTTTTT.

The chain has TRBV18 and TRBJ2-7; tentatively, D is TRBD2 (6 bases). CDR3 size: 12 residues. The germline CDR1 and CDR2 sequences are KGHSH and LQKENI. Trimming left V 6 bases short and J 2 bases short, with 8 bases between. The CDR3 reads CASSGEAYEQYF. The CDR3 DNA reads TGTGCCAGCTCTGGGGAGGCCTACGAGCAGTACTTC.

Here the CDR3 reads CASNAGGTNYGYTF. The CDR3 DNA follows: TGTGCCAGCAACGCGGGGGGAACCAACTATGGCTACACCTTC. This chain connects TRBV27 to TRBJ1-2, with D perhaps TRBD1 (5 bases). V lost 7 bases to trimming and J lost 2 bases, with 14 bases between them. The CDR3 is 14 amino acids. CDR1 MNHEY and CDR2 SMNVEV come from the germline V gene (reference sequence).

This clone was picked up one time. The genes are TRBV5-1 and TRBJ1-2; D remains ambiguous. The germline V gene has CDR1 SGHRS and CDR2 YFSETQ. The CDR3 spans 12 residues. The V end was cut by 4 bases, the J end by 4 bases, with 8 bases between. The CDR3 sequence is CASSAGLYGYTF. The DNA for the CDR3 is TGCGCCAGCAGCGCGGGCCTCTATGGCTACACCTTC.

The chain employs TRBV6-5 and TRBJ1-1; D ambiguous. Germline assignment: CDR1 MNHEY and CDR2 SVGAGI. The V and J ends lost 4 bases and 7 bases respectively, with 19 bases between them. This CDR3 has 15 residues. The CDR3 DNA reads as TGTGCCAGCAGTTCCGAGGGTCTGGTGAGCGGTGAAGCTTTCTTT. This codes for CASSSEGLVSGEAFF.

The V and J genes are TRBV10-3 and TRBJ2-1, with 7 bases that match TRBD2. Germline V gives CDR1 ENHRY, CDR2 SYGVKD. This CDR3 contains 16 residues. V lost 2 bases and J lost 5; bases outside the gene matches: 9. Written as DNA, the CDR3 is TGTGCCATCAGTGAGGCGCGTGGGGGAGGGGACAATGAGCAGTTCTTC. Its translation is CAISEARGGGDNEQFF.

This rearrangement joins TRBV19 to TRBJ1-2; D possibly corresponds to TRBD1 (6 bases). CDR1 LNHDA and CDR2 SQIVND come from the germline V gene (reference sequence). V gave up 3 bases and J gave up 6 bases, with 17 bases separating them. The CDR3 has 15 amino acids. CDR3 in DNA: TGTGCCAGTAGTATCGAAGTAGGGACAAGCCATGGCTACACCTTC. Translating gives CASSIEVGTSHGYTF.

The count of this clone is one. The gene calls are TRBV6-2 or TRBV6-3 and TRBJ1-2; weak D call: TRBD1 (5 bases). V lost 7 bases, J lost 4 bases, and 19 bases lay in between. CDR1 is MNHEY and CDR2 is SVGEGT in the germline V gene. This CDR3 comprises 15 residues. Written as DNA, the CDR3 is TGTGCCAGCACCCCGACAGTACACGGATTCTATGGCTACACCTTC. Translating it yields CASTPTVHGFYGYTF.

This chain joins TRBV5-1 and TRBJ2-7; 7 bases agree with TRBD1. This CDR3 region has 15 residues. V trimming: 0 bases; J trimming: 2 bases; junction bases outside the gene matches: 5. Per germline, CDR1 SGHRS and CDR2 YFSETQ. The CDR3 sequence: CASSLVRDRAYEQYF. CDR3 in DNA: TGCGCCAGCAGCTTGGTTCGCGACAGGGCCTACGAGCAGTACTTC.

This chain links TRBV4-1 with TRBJ1-6; D unresolved. The V gene lost 1 base and the J gene lost 0 bases, with 10 bases spanning the gap. The CDR3 has 17 amino acids. Germline values: CDR1 MGHRA, CDR2 YSYEKL. CDR3 region: CASSQGPGISYNSPLHF. The CDR3 nucleotides read TGCGCCAGCAGCCAAGGACCGGGGATCTCCTATAATTCACCCCTCCACTTT.